This paragraph covers one T cell receptor beta chain sequence. This entry belongs to a study of blood T cell repertoires in COVID-19. Turning to the study itself: Donors in the United States, Italy and Spain gave samples during acute or convalescent COVID-19. PBMCs, B-cell-depleted T cells, or T cells were the source of the cDNA or gDNA that made up the material.

Original handling: Nucleated cell counts were estimated from reference gene primer amplification. Only in-frame clones appear in the TCRdb table, and some are missing; sequencing was by immunoSEQ multiplex PCR. V, J and clone size derive from that table, while D and trimming were established from the DNA sequence. The profile shows about 440,000 clones, roughly 91% of them singletons. The clonotype originates from a woman in her twenties or thirties with acute or convalescent COVID-19. The sequenced sample consisted of peripheral blood.

CDR3 amino acids: CASSPQGRYESGANVLTF. CDR3 bases: TGTGCCAGCAGCCCTCAGGGCCGATATGAATCTGGGGCCAACGTCCTGACTTTC. The chain carries TRBV7-2 and TRBJ2-6; perhaps TRBD1 as D (5 bases). CDR3 size: 18 residues. CDR1 and CDR2 from the germline V gene are SGHTA and FQGNSA. V lost 5 bases to trimming and J lost 1 base, with 18 bases between them.